The next 25 T cell receptor beta chains were all read from a single sample in a study of cytomegalovirus exposure and HLA in healthy donors. The study ran its PCR with 60 Vbeta and 13 Jbeta primers. The assay was immunoSEQ multiplex PCR, and TCRdb's table has in-frame clones only and misses some. The data show more than 85,000 clones, with 55% to 80% seen just once and less than 5% held by the top ten. Sequencing was done on a sample of PBMCs. Every receptor here comes from a human donor in good health.

The chain uses TRBV11-2 and TRBJ2-5; 9 nucleotides agree with TRBD2. This CDR3 spans 15 amino acids. From germline, CDR1 is SGHAT and CDR2 FQNNGV. V was pared by 4 bases and J by 2 bases, with 5 bases of the junction left unmatched. CDR3 loop: CASSSGLAVQETQYF. The CDR3 DNA follows: TGTGCCAGCAGCTCGGGACTAGCAGTTCAAGAGACCCAGTACTTC.

This clone came up a few times. CDR3 protein: CASSSDRMYNEQFF. Here the CDR3 DNA reads TGTGCCAGCAGTTCCGACAGAATGTACAATGAGCAGTTCTTC. The chain has TRBV11-2 and TRBJ2-1, with a tentative D call TRBD1 (5 bases). The germline CDR1 and CDR2 sequences are SGHAT and FQNNGV. V lost 6 bases, J lost 4 bases, and 13 bases lay in between. CDR3 length: 14 amino acids.

The chain recombines TRBV29-1 with TRBJ1-5; D is unclear. CDR1 is SQVTM, CDR2 ANQGSEA, per germline. CDR3 length: 15 residues. V was clipped by 4 bases and J by 2 bases, with 15 bases between them. The CDR3 loop is CSVAEEGVGNQPQHF. CDR3 nucleotide sequence: TGCAGCGTTGCGGAGGAAGGTGTTGGCAATCAGCCCCAGCATTTT.

V usage is TRBV27 and J usage is TRBJ2-1; 12 bases agree with TRBD2. V dropped 2 bases and J dropped 4; count of bases not matched to a gene: 3. The germline V gene has CDR1 MNHEY and CDR2 SMNVEV (reference sequence). The length of the CDR3 is 16 residues. CDR3 nucleotide sequence: TGTGCCAGCAGTTTACGAGGGACTAGCGGGTACAATGAGCAGTTCTTC. This sequence encodes CASSLRGTSGYNEQFF.

There are a few counts of this clone. The chain employs TRBV6-1 and TRBJ2-6; no firm D call. The CDR3 is made up of 15 amino acids. Germline V CDR1 and CDR2: MNHNS, SASEGT. Trimming took 2 bases from V and 0 from J, leaving 5 bases between them. CDR3 DNA: TGTGCCAGCAGTGAAACAGACTCTGGGGCCAACGTCCTGACTTTC. Protein sequence: CASSETDSGANVLTF.

The chain couples TRBV29-1 to TRBJ2-1, with 10 positions matching TRBD2. This CDR3 has 16 amino acids. The germline CDR1 and CDR2 sequences are SQVTM and ANQGSEA. V was pared by 1 base and J by 4 bases, with 7 bases of the junction left unmatched. CDR3 coding DNA: TGCAGCGTTGAAGCCCCTACTAGCGGGGCTTACAATGAGCAGTTCTTC. This gives the protein CSVEAPTSGAYNEQFF.

This chain joins TRBV4-1 and TRBJ2-2; TRBD1 aligns across 7 bases. CDR3 length: 15 residues. Germline CDR1 is MGHRA and CDR2 is YSYEKL. The V segment lost 7 bases and the J segment 2 bases; nucleotides outside the gene matches: 7. CDR3 residues: CASTPGQQNTGELFF. The CDR3 region has the DNA TGCGCCAGCACCCCGGGACAGCAAAACACCGGGGAGCTGTTTTTT.

The V gene is TRBV25-1, the J gene TRBJ2-2; the match to TRBD2 covers 13 bases. This CDR3 is 16 amino acids long. V gave up 8 bases and J gave up 4 bases; unmatched junction bases: 7. The germline V gene encodes CDR1 MGHDK and CDR2 SYGVNS. The CDR3 sequence: CASELAGGPRTGELFF. DNA for the CDR3: TGTGCCAGCGAACTAGCGGGAGGGCCCCGCACCGGGGAGCTGTTTTTT.

This sequence joins TRBV27 and TRBJ2-1; the D gene is possibly TRBD1 (5 bases). The ends were cut back, 0 bases at V and 6 bases at J, with 9 bases in the middle. This CDR3 comprises 14 residues. CDR1 is MNHEY and CDR2 is SMNVEV in the germline V gene (reference sequence). The CDR3 spells CASSLSGQGNEQFF. CDR3 coding DNA: TGTGCCAGCAGTTTATCCGGCCAGGGCAATGAGCAGTTCTTC.

V usage is TRBV27 and J usage is TRBJ2-7; D call uncertain. Trimming pared 6 bases from V and 3 bases from J, leaving 15 bases between. The CDR3 is made up of 14 amino acids. Per the germline V gene, CDR1 is MNHEY and CDR2 is SMNVEV (reference sequence). The CDR3 sequence is CASSPDGAVYEQYF. CDR3 in DNA: TGTGCCAGCAGCCCGGATGGAGCAGTCTACGAGCAGTACTTC.

This clone was seen more than once but under ten times. The J gene is TRBJ2-6, the V gene TRBV7-2; tentatively, D is TRBD2 (5 bases). The CDR3 extends over 15 amino acids. V was cut by 5 bases and J by 1 base, with 9 bases left in between. Germline CDR1 reads SGHTA; CDR2 reads FQGNSA. This CDR3 is CASSPWTSGANVLTF. Written as DNA, the CDR3 is TGTGCCAGCAGCCCTTGGACTTCTGGGGCCAACGTCCTGACTTTC.

The rearrangement links TRBV11-2 to TRBJ2-1, with 7 bases lining up with TRBD2. The CDR3 length is 19 residues. Germline V gives CDR1 SGHAT, CDR2 FQNNGV. Trimming at V came to 0 bases and at J to 4 bases, leaving 15 bases not matched to a gene. The CDR3 DNA is TGTGCCAGCAGCTTAGAGGGAGGGGTGGCGGGACTAACATACAATGAGCAGTTCTTC. Its protein product is CASSLEGGVAGLTYNEQFF.

This clone has more than one count but fewer than ten. The V gene is TRBV29-1, the J gene TRBJ2-3; no clear D gene. The length of the CDR3 is 15 residues. V was trimmed by 4 bases and J by 0 bases, leaving 14 bases between them. The germline gives CDR1 SQVTM, CDR2 ANQGSEA. The chain's CDR3 is CSVGSQMTSTDTQYF. The CDR3 DNA reads TGCAGCGTTGGGTCCCAGATGACTAGCACAGATACGCAGTATTTT.

V and J are TRBV19 and TRBJ1-2, with 10 bases aligning to TRBD1. The ends lost 5 bases at V and 7 bases at J; junction bases unmatched: 25. The germline V gene has CDR1 LNHDA and CDR2 SQIVND (reference sequence). This CDR3 spans 20 amino acids. The DNA of the CDR3 is TGTGCCAGTAGTCCCCTCAGCCCTGGGACAGGGGATCGCCTTCGGAGTGGCTACACCTTC. It codes for CASSPLSPGTGDRLRSGYTF.

This sequence joins TRBV14 and TRBJ2-5; D call uncertain. Germline loops: CDR1 SGHDN, CDR2 FVKESK. The CDR3 runs to 13 residues. With 1 base removed from V and 4 bases from J, the gap between germline ends came to 7 bases. CDR3 bases: TGTGCCAGCAGCCAAGGGGCTATAGAGACCCAGTACTTC. This codes for CASSQGAIETQYF.

This chain uses TRBV6-6 with TRBJ1-5; 7 bases align to TRBD1. V gave up 6 bases and J gave up 2 bases; unmatched junction bases: 7. The CDR3 consists of 15 residues. Per the germline V gene, CDR1 is MNHNY and CDR2 is SVGAGI (reference sequence). DNA for the CDR3: TGTGCCAGCAGCAGGGACAGAGCGGGCAATCAGCCCCAGCATTTT. Protein: CASSRDRAGNQPQHF.

This clone was found a few times. The chain recombines TRBV29-1 with TRBJ1-2; 7 bases agree with TRBD1. Germline CDR1 reads SQVTM; CDR2 reads ANQGSEA. There are 14 residues in the CDR3. V dropped 7 bases and J dropped 3; count of bases not matched to a gene: 11. CDR3 protein: CSAYSRDSDYGYTF. The CDR3 coding sequence is TGCAGCGCTTATAGCCGGGACAGCGACTATGGCTACACCTTC.

V is TRBV5-1 and J is TRBJ2-2; 13 bases match TRBD2. The CDR3 is 14 amino acids. J gave up 5 bases and V 7 bases, and 2 bases lay outside the gene matches. In germline, CDR1 is SGHRS, CDR2 YFSETQ. Here the CDR3 reads CASGGLAGTGELFF. The CDR3 region has the DNA TGCGCCAGCGGGGGACTAGCGGGAACCGGGGAGCTGTTTTTT.

The rearrangement uses TRBV6-1 and TRBJ2-3; D not resolved. The germline gives CDR1 MNHNS, CDR2 SASEGT. This CDR3 spans 12 amino acids. V lost 8 bases and J lost 0, with 6 bases in between. CDR3 sequence: CASRVSTDTQYF. DNA of the CDR3: TGTGCCAGCCGGGTCAGCACAGATACGCAGTATTTT.

There are many counts of this clone. The J gene is TRBJ2-1, the V gene TRBV4-1; possible D gene TRBD2, 5 bases. The CDR3 has 17 residues. Trimming shortened V by 0 bases and J by 0 bases, and 12 bases separated the two germline ends. CDR1 and CDR2 from the germline V gene are MGHRA and YSYEKL. CDR3 residues: CASSQDHAGASYNEQFF. The DNA for the CDR3 is TGCGCCAGCAGCCAAGATCATGCGGGCGCCTCCTACAATGAGCAGTTCTTC.

The rearrangement joins TRBV7-9 to TRBJ2-2, with 8 bases aligning to TRBD2. The CDR3 spans 16 residues. V gave up 5 bases and J gave up 4 bases; unmatched junction bases: 9. CDR1 SEHNR and CDR2 FQNEAQ come from the germline V gene (reference sequence). The CDR3 sequence: CASSPQAGAGTGELFF. The CDR3 coding sequence is TGTGCCAGCAGCCCCCAAGCGGGAGCTGGCACCGGGGAGCTGTTTTTT.

This clone was observed a single time. The V call is TRBV27, the J call TRBJ2-1; perhaps TRBD2 as D (6 bases). Germline CDR1 MNHEY, CDR2 SMNVEV (reference sequence). V gave up 7 bases and J gave up 6 bases, with 13 bases separating them. The CDR3 consists of 13 residues. In DNA form, the CDR3 reads TGTGCCAGCAATAGACTAGGGACCAATGAGCAGTTCTTC. Its protein product is CASNRLGTNEQFF.

The chain carries TRBV6-5 and TRBJ2-3; 7 nucleotides match TRBD1. The CDR3 spans 14 residues. The V gene end was trimmed by 10 bases and the J gene end by 1 base; junction bases not matched to a gene: 8. Germline V gives CDR1 MNHEY, CDR2 SVGAGI. This CDR3 reads CATTGERGTDTQYF. The CDR3 DNA is TGTGCCACTACAGGGGAGAGGGGCACAGATACGCAGTATTTT.

Points on this clone: Other DNA sequences of this sample code for an identical CDR3. The chain joins TRBV6-5 to TRBJ2-7; 7 bases are a match to TRBD1. Per germline, CDR1 MNHEY and CDR2 SVGAGI. The CDR3 contains 15 residues. V shed 6 bases and J 3 bases; nucleotides not matched to a gene: 11. DNA of the CDR3: TGTGCCAGCAGCTACGGGGCAGGGGGATTCTACGAGCAGTACTTC. Protein product: CASSYGAGGFYEQYF.

The rearrangement links TRBV7-9 to TRBJ2-1; 10 nucleotides line up with TRBD2. This CDR3 spans 16 amino acids. J gave up 7 bases and V 1 base, and 7 bases lay outside the gene matches. Germline values: CDR1 SEHNR, CDR2 FQNEAQ (reference sequence). The CDR3, as DNA: TGTGCCAGCAGCTTAGGAGCGGGAGGGCCGGGGAATGAGCAGTTCTTC. This codes for CASSLGAGGPGNEQFF.